Listed below are T cell receptor beta chains from one sample, sequenced in a study of CD8 T cells in Susac syndrome. TCRdb processed the immunoSEQ multiplex PCR reads anew with MiXCR; each CDR3 protein has one entry. This table has around 130,000 distinct CDR3 sequences, 90% to 95% appearing once. The sequenced material came from CD4+ T cells from PBMCs. Receptors were obtained from a human donor in good health. The CDR3 runs from the conserved cysteine through the conserved F or W. The D gene is left open where the match is weak. Clone size is stated in some rows and not others, as once, few, many or a class when expanded.

length: 15; D: TRBD2; size: .; V: TRBV3-1; J: TRBJ2-7; CDR3: CASSQDTAGGREQYF; DNA: TGTGCCAGCAGCCAAGATACAGCGGGAGGAAGAGAGCAGTACTTC
length: 15; D: TRBD2; size: .; V: TRBV7-8; J: TRBJ2-5; CDR3: CASSSRLAGGETQYF; DNA: TGTGCCAGCAGCTCCAGACTAGCGGGGGGAGAGACCCAGTACTTC
length: 13; D: .; size: .; V: TRBV28; J: TRBJ2-3; CDR3: CASREIRPDTQYF; DNA: TGTGCCAGCAGAGAGATCAGGCCAGATACGCAGTATTTT
length: 17; D: TRBD2; size: .; V: TRBV4-1; J: TRBJ2-3; CDR3: CASSQDPSGSGTDTQYF; DNA: TGCGCCAGCAGCCAAGATCCCAGCGGGAGCGGGACAGATACGCAGTATTTT
length: 17; D: TRBD2; size: .; V: TRBV2; J: TRBJ2-1; CDR3: CASSEGGRTSGFREQFF; DNA: TGTGCCAGCAGTGAAGGAGGAAGGACTAGCGGGTTTAGGGAGCAGTTCTTC
length: 12; D: .; size: .; V: TRBV27; J: TRBJ1-2; CDR3: CASRGRADGYTF; DNA: TGTGCCAGCCGGGGAAGGGCCGATGGCTACACCTTC
length: 15; D: TRBD1; size: .; V: TRBV6-1; J: TRBJ2-3; CDR3: CASAMDRVKMDTQYF; DNA: TGTGCCAGCGCAATGGACAGGGTTAAAATGGATACGCAGTATTTT
length: 12; D: .; size: .; V: TRBV7-2; J: TRBJ2-3; CDR3: CASSLSADTQYF; DNA: TGTGCCAGCAGCTTATCGGCAGATACGCAGTATTTT
length: 14; D: TRBD1; size: .; V: TRBV2; J: TRBJ2-7; CDR3: CASSEQGEFYEQYF; DNA: TGTGCCAGCAGTGAACAGGGGGAATTCTACGAGCAGTACTTC
length: 13; D: .; size: .; V: TRBV29-1; J: TRBJ1-1; CDR3: CSVVRGKNTEAFF; DNA: TGCAGCGTTGTAAGGGGTAAAAACACTGAAGCTTTCTTT
length: 13; D: .; size: .; V: TRBV6-4; J: TRBJ1-2; CDR3: CASRPQGAYGYTF; DNA: TGTGCCAGCAGACCACAGGGTGCCTATGGCTACACCTTC
length: 17; D: TRBD2; size: .; V: TRBV23-1; J: TRBJ2-2; CDR3: CASRLTSGIPYTGELFF; DNA: TGCGCCAGCAGGCTGACTAGCGGGATCCCCTACACCGGGGAGCTGTTTTTT
length: 13; D: .; size: .; V: TRBV5-4; J: TRBJ2-2; CDR3: CASSPPMAGELFF; DNA: TGTGCCAGCAGCCCCCCCATGGCCGGGGAGCTGTTTTTT
length: 15; D: .; size: .; V: TRBV20-1; J: TRBJ1-1; CDR3: CSARGWARGYTEAFF; DNA: TGCAGTGCTAGAGGCTGGGCCCGAGGGTACACTGAAGCTTTCTTT
length: 16; D: TRBD1; size: .; V: TRBV19; J: TRBJ1-2; CDR3: CASSTRTGASSYGYTF; DNA: TGTGCCAGTAGTACTCGGACAGGGGCCTCTAGCTATGGCTACACCTTC
length: 14; D: .; size: .; V: TRBV7-2; J: TRBJ2-7; CDR3: CASSYSSNTYEQYF; DNA: TGTGCCAGCAGCTATTCTAGTAACACCTACGAGCAGTACTTC
length: 13; D: .; size: .; V: TRBV10-2; J: TRBJ1-1; CDR3: CASSDGVNTEAFF; DNA: TGCGCCAGCAGTGACGGTGTGAACACTGAAGCTTTCTTT
length: 12; D: .; size: .; V: TRBV29-1; J: TRBJ1-2; CDR3: CTYSPGTYGYTF; DNA: TGCACATACTCACCGGGGACCTATGGCTACACCTTC
length: 15; D: TRBD2; size: once; V: TRBV5-4; J: TRBJ2-5; CDR3: CASTQAGGKEETQYF; DNA: TGTGCCAGCACCCAGGCGGGGGGGAAAGAAGAGACCCAGTACTTC
length: 13; D: .; size: .; V: TRBV10-2; J: TRBJ2-1; CDR3: CASRETQGSMQFF; DNA: TGCGCCAGCAGGGAGACACAGGGATCCATGCAGTTCTTC
length: 16; D: .; size: .; V: TRBV5-1; J: TRBJ1-4; CDR3: CASRQDTGTNSEKLFF; DNA: TGCGCCAGCAGGCAGGACACCGGGACAAATAGTGAAAAACTGTTTTTT
length: 15; D: .; size: .; V: TRBV19; J: TRBJ2-2; CDR3: CASSIGERFTGELFF; DNA: TGTGCCAGTAGTATCGGCGAGAGATTCACCGGGGAGCTGTTTTTT
length: 15; D: .; size: .; V: TRBV3-1; J: TRBJ1-3; CDR3: CASSSLPSRGNTIYF; DNA: TGTGCCAGCAGCTCCCTTCCAAGCAGGGGAAACACCATATATTTT
length: 15; D: .; size: once; V: TRBV6-1; J: TRBJ1-2; CDR3: CASSERQAFHYGYTF; DNA: TGTGCCAGCAGTGAAAGACAGGCCTTCCACTATGGCTACACCTTC
length: 15; D: .; size: .; V: TRBV16; J: TRBJ1-3; CDR3: CASAPGRYSGNTIYF; DNA: TGTGCCAGCGCCCCGGGCCGCTACTCTGGAAACACCATATATTTT
length: 15; D: .; size: few; V: TRBV11-3; J: TRBJ2-3; CDR3: CASSLGQGSTDTQYF; DNA: TGTGCCAGCAGCTTAGGGCAAGGTAGCACAGATACGCAGTATTTT
length: 16; D: .; size: .; V: TRBV29-1; J: TRBJ1-1; CDR3: CSVTRGAGRKVTEAFF; DNA: TGCAGCGTCACGAGGGGGGCAGGGAGGAAGGTCACTGAAGCTTTCTTT
length: 18; D: .; size: .; V: TRBV15; J: TRBJ2-6; CDR3: CATSREKAYLSRANVLTF; DNA: TGTGCCACCAGCAGAGAAAAGGCCTACCTAAGCAGGGCCAACGTCCTGACTTTC
length: 14; D: TRBD2; size: .; V: TRBV12-3/TRBV12-4; J: TRBJ2-7; CDR3: CASTLGTSAYEQYF; DNA: TGTGCCAGCACCCTGGGGACTAGCGCCTACGAGCAGTACTTC
length: 15; D: .; size: .; V: TRBV6-5; J: TRBJ2-5; CDR3: CASSRGRGYQETQYF; DNA: TGTGCCAGCAGCAGAGGCCGGGGATACCAAGAGACCCAGTACTTC
length: 11; D: .; size: .; V: TRBV19; J: TRBJ2-5; CDR3: CATEWKETQYF; DNA: TGTGCCACTGAGTGGAAGGAGACCCAGTACTTC
length: 16; D: TRBD1; size: .; V: TRBV7-2; J: TRBJ1-2; CDR3: CASSRGVVTGGFGYTF; DNA: TGTGCCAGCAGCCGGGGGGTGGTGACAGGGGGCTTTGGCTACACCTTC
length: 16; D: .; size: once; V: TRBV18; J: TRBJ2-6; CDR3: CASSPQVSSGANVLTF; DNA: TGTGCCAGCTCCCCGCAGGTGAGCTCTGGGGCCAACGTCCTGACTTTC
length: 17; D: TRBD2; size: .; V: TRBV28; J: TRBJ2-1; CDR3: CASSLSSSGNFYNEQFF; DNA: TGTGCCAGCAGTCTCTCTTCTAGCGGGAATTTCTACAATGAGCAGTTCTTC
length: 15; D: .; size: .; V: TRBV29-1; J: TRBJ2-7; CDR3: CSVDYRRESTYEQYF; DNA: TGCAGCGTTGATTATCGCCGGGAGAGTACCTACGAGCAGTACTTC
length: 10; D: TRBD2; size: .; V: TRBV29-1; J: TRBJ2-1; CDR3: CSVGEGEQFF; DNA: TGCAGCGTCGGGGAGGGGGAGCAGTTCTTC
length: 15; D: .; size: .; V: TRBV12-3/TRBV12-4; J: TRBJ2-4; CDR3: CASSFEESAKNIQYF; DNA: TGTGCCAGCAGTTTCGAGGAGTCAGCCAAAAACATTCAGTACTTC
length: 14; D: .; size: .; V: TRBV7-2; J: TRBJ1-1; CDR3: CASSPGAGNAEAFF; DNA: TGTGCCAGCAGCCCTGGGGCAGGGAACGCTGAAGCTTTCTTT
length: 13; D: TRBD2; size: .; V: TRBV30; J: TRBJ2-5; CDR3: CAWRTSGRETQYF; DNA: TGTGCCTGGAGGACTAGCGGGAGAGAGACCCAGTACTTC
length: 15; D: TRBD1; size: .; V: TRBV19; J: TRBJ1-5; CDR3: CASSPDRGINQPQHF; DNA: TGTGCCAGTAGTCCCGACAGGGGGATCAATCAGCCCCAGCATTTT
length: 10; D: .; size: .; V: TRBV29-1; J: TRBJ1-1; CDR3: CSVRDTEAFF; DNA: TGCAGCGTGAGGGACACTGAAGCTTTCTTT
length: 14; D: TRBD1; size: .; V: TRBV12-3/TRBV12-4; J: TRBJ1-2; CDR3: CASTEGTGGYGYTF; DNA: TGTGCCAGCACCGAAGGCACAGGGGGTTATGGCTACACCTTC
length: 12; D: .; size: once; V: TRBV30; J: TRBJ2-2; CDR3: CAWSPGTGELFF; DNA: TGTGCCTGGAGTCCAGGCACCGGGGAGCTGTTTTTT
length: 17; D: TRBD1; size: .; V: TRBV27; J: TRBJ2-4; CDR3: CASSLPDRVGAKNIQYF; DNA: TGTGCCAGCAGTTTACCGGACAGGGTGGGAGCCAAAAACATTCAGTACTTC
length: 14; D: .; size: once; V: TRBV27; J: TRBJ2-7; CDR3: CASSLRSKGSEQYF; DNA: TGTGCCAGCAGTTTAAGGAGTAAAGGGTCCGAGCAGTACTTC
length: 17; D: .; size: .; V: TRBV3-1; J: TRBJ2-3; CDR3: CASSQVGPRGDTDTQYF; DNA: TGTGCCAGCAGCCAAGTTGGGCCCAGGGGGGACACAGATACGCAGTATTTT
length: 17; D: .; size: .; V: TRBV20-1; J: TRBJ1-5; CDR3: CSAKPYEGPRYNQPQHF; DNA: TGCAGTGCTAAACCTTATGAAGGCCCCCGATATAATCAGCCCCAGCATTTT
length: 13; D: .; size: once; V: TRBV25-1; J: TRBJ2-4; CDR3: CASSEFGRNIQYF; DNA: TGTGCCAGCAGTGAATTCGGCAGAAACATTCAGTACTTC
length: 15; D: TRBD2; size: .; V: TRBV2; J: TRBJ2-2; CDR3: CASLSGIPNTGELFF; DNA: TGTGCCAGTCTTAGCGGGATCCCGAACACCGGGGAGCTGTTTTTT
length: 12; D: .; size: .; V: TRBV2; J: TRBJ2-7; CDR3: CASIDNSYEQYF; DNA: TGTGCCAGCATCGACAACTCCTACGAGCAGTACTTC
length: 16; D: TRBD1; size: .; V: TRBV4-1; J: TRBJ2-7; CDR3: CASSQEPDRGTYEQYF; DNA: TGCGCCAGCAGCCAAGAACCGGACAGGGGAACCTACGAGCAGTACTTC
length: 13; D: .; size: .; V: TRBV28; J: TRBJ2-7; CDR3: CASSLSRYYEQYF; DNA: TGTGCCAGCAGTTTATCTCGATACTACGAGCAGTACTTC
length: 14; D: .; size: .; V: TRBV12-3/TRBV12-4; J: TRBJ1-1; CDR3: CASSSLTGGGEAFF; DNA: TGTGCCAGCAGTTCCCTGACGGGGGGCGGTGAAGCTTTCTTT
length: 16; D: TRBD1; size: .; V: TRBV2; J: TRBJ2-5; CDR3: CASGSRDRGKQETQYF; DNA: TGTGCCAGTGGCTCCCGCGACAGGGGGAAACAAGAGACCCAGTACTTC
length: 17; D: TRBD1; size: .; V: TRBV19; J: TRBJ2-6; CDR3: CASSDRQGKTGANVLTF; DNA: TGTGCCAGTAGTGACAGACAGGGGAAGACTGGGGCCAACGTCCTGACTTTC